This TCR beta chain originates from a study of OX40 agonist ivuxolimab in advanced cancers. Study-level results: Expanded peripheral T cells had an undetermined antigen specificity. CD8+ T cells averaged more expanded clones than CD4+.

Of note for this clone: Its antigen is as yet unknown.

Assay used: immunoSEQ multiplex PCR; TCRdb lists only in-frame clones, some missing. Altogether tens of thousands of clones are present, around 80% being singletons, with the ten largest covering around 0.48%. Trimming took 5 bases from V and 3 from J, leaving 10 bases between them. The CDR3 has 14 residues. Germline V CDR1 and CDR2: SGHVS, FQNEAQ. V is TRBV7-8 and J is TRBJ1-4; D unclear. The sequencing used CD4+ or CD8+ T cells sorted from blood, collected in a trial of the OX40 agonist ivuxolimab. The sequence was obtained from an adult with an advanced solid tumor such as melanoma, head and neck, liver or kidney cancer. The CDR3 loop reads CASSPHWANEKLFF. Here the CDR3 DNA reads TGTGCCAGCAGCCCTCACTGGGCTAATGAAAAACTGTTTTTT.